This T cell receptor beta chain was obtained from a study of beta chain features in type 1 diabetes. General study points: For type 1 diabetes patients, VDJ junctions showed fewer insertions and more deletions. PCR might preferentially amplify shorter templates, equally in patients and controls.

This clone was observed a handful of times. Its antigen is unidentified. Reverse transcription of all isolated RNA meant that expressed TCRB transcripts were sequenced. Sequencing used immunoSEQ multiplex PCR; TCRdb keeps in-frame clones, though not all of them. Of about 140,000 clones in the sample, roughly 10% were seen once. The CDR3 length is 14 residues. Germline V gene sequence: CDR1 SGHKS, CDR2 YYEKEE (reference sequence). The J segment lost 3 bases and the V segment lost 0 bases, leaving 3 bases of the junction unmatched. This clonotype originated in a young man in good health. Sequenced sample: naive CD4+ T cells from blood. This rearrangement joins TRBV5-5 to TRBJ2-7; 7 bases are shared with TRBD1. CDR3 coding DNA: TGTGCCAGCAGCTTGGCGACAGGGAACTACGAGCAGTACTTC. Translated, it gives CASSLATGNYEQYF.